The source of this T cell receptor beta chain is a study of blood T cell repertoires in COVID-19. Study-wide context: The study drew acute and convalescent COVID-19 samples from the United States, Italy and Spain.

Germline assignment: CDR1 SGHRS and CDR2 YFSETQ. The CDR3 totals 14 residues. The V and J ends lost 0 bases and 7 bases respectively, with 14 bases between them. Clones were read by immunoSEQ multiplex PCR, and TCRdb kept only the in-frame ones, dropping some. The sample has some 320,000 clones; approximately 91% are singletons. Enrollees, about 18 to 100 years old, lived in 24 US areas. Cohort 3 recovery required two negative PCRs, clearance, or symptom resolution. This clonotype originated in a man between 60 and 70 years old who had recovered from COVID-19. This chain links TRBV5-1 with TRBJ2-7; the D gene is possibly TRBD1 (5 bases). The sequencing input was PBMCs or T cells enriched from blood (not recorded which). The CDR3 loop is CASSLGGRVNEQYF. Written as DNA, the CDR3 is TGCGCCAGCAGCTTGGGGGGCAGGGTGAATGAGCAGTACTTC.